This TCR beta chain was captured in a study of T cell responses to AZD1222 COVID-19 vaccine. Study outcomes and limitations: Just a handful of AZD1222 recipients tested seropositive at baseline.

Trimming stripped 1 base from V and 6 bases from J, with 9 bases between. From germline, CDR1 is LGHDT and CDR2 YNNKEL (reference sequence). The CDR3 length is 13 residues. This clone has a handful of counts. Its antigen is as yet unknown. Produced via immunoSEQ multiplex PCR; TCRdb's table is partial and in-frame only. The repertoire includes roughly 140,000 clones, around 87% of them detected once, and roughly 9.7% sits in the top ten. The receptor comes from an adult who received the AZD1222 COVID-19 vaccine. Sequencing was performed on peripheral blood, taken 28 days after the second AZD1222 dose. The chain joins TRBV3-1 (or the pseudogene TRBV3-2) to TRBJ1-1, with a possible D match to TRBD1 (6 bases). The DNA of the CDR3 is TGTGCCAGCAGCCAAGTGAGACAGGCTGAAGCTTTCTTT. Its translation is CASSQVRQAEAFF.